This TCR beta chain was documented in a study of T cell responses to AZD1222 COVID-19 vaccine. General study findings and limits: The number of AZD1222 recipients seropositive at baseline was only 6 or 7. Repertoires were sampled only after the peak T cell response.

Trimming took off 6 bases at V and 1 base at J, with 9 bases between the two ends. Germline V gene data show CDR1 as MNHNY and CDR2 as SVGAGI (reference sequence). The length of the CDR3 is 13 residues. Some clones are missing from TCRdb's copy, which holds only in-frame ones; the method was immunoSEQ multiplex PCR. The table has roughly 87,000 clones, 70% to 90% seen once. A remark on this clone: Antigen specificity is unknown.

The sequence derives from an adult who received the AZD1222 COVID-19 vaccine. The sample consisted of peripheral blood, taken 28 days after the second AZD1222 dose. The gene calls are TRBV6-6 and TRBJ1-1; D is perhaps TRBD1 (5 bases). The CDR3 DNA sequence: TGTGCCAGCAGGGGGACGGCGAACACTGAAGCTTTCTTT. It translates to CASRGTANTEAFF.